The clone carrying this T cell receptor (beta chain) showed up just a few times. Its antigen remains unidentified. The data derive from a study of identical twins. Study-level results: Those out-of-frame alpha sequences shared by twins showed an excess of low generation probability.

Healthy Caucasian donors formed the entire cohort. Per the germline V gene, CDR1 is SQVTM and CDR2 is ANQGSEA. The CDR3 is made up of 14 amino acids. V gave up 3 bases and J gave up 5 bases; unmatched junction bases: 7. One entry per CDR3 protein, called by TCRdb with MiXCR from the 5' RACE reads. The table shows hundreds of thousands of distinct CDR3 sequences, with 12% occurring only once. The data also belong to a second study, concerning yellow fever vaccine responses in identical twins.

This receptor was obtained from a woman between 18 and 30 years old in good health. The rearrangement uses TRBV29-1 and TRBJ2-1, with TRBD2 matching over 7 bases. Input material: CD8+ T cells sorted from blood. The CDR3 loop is CSVEGGRQNNEQFF. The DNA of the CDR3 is TGCAGCGTTGAGGGCGGGAGACAAAACAATGAGCAGTTCTTC.